This TCR beta chain stems from a study of blood T cell repertoires in COVID-19. Study details: In each case, the material was cDNA or gDNA derived from T cells, B-cell-depleted T cells, or PBMCs.

Germline CDR1 SEHNR, CDR2 FQNEAQ (reference sequence). Trimming took off 5 bases at V and 4 bases at J, with 11 bases between the two ends. The CDR3 covers 13 residues. Sequencing was performed with immunoSEQ multiplex PCR; in TCRdb, only in-frame clones are kept and a portion is missing. This table holds approximately 170,000 clones, more than 75% found once. Seattle researchers signed up patients amid active infection and tracked them longitudinally. The J gene is TRBJ1-2, the V gene TRBV7-9, with unresolved D. This receptor was obtained from a woman aged 80 or over with COVID-19, enrolled during active disease. Sequencing was done on a sample of peripheral blood. The CDR3 region is CASSPSTLYGYTF. CDR3 coding DNA: TGTGCCAGCAGCCCGAGTACCCTCTATGGCTACACCTTC.